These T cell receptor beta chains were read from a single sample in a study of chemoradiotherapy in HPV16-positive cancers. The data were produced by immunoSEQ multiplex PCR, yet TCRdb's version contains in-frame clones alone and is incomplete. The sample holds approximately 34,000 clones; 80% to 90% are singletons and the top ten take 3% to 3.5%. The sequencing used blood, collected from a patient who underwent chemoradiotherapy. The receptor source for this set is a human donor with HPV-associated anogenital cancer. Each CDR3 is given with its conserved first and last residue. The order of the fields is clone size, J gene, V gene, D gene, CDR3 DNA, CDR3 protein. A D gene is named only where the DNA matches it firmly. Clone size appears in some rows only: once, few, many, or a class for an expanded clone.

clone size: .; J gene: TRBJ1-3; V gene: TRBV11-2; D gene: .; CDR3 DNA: TGTGCCAGCAGCTTAACTGGGGGGTACTCTGGAAACACCATATATTTT; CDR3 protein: CASSLTGGYSGNTIYF
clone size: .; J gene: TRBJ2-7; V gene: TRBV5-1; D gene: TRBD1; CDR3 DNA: TGCGCCAGCAGCTTCGGACAGGGGAAGGGATACGAGCAGTACTTC; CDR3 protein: CASSFGQGKGYEQYF
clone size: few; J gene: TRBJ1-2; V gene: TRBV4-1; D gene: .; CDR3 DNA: TGCGCCAGCAGCCAAGACTCGGGCAGACCTGGCTACACCTTC; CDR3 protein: CASSQDSGRPGYTF
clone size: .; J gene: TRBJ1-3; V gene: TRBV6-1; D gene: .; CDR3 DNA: TGTGCCAGCAGTGTCCAGCTTCCTGGAAACACCATATATTTT; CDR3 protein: CASSVQLPGNTIYF
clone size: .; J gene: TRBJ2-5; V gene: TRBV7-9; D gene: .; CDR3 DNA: TGTGCCAGCAGCTCACATGAGGGTTCGGAGACCCAGTACTTC; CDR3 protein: CASSSHEGSETQYF
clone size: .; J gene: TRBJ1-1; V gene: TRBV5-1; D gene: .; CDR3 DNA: TGCGCCAGCAGCCGGACCTTGAACACTGAAGCTTTCTTT; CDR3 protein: CASSRTLNTEAFF
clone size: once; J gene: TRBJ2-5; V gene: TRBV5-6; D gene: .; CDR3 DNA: TGTGCCAGCAGCTTTTGGCAAGAGACCCAGTACTTC; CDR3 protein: CASSFWQETQYF
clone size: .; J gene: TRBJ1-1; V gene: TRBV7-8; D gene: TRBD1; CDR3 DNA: TGTGCCAGCAGCTTAGGGACAGGATATACTGAAGCTTTCTTT; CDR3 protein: CASSLGTGYTEAFF
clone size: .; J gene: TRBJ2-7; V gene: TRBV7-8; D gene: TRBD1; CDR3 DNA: TGTGCCAGCAGCTTAGTCCGACAGGGCTCCTACGAGCAGTACTTC; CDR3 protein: CASSLVRQGSYEQYF
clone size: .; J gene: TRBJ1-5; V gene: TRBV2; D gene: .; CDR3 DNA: TGTGCCAGCAGTAAAGAAGACCAGCCCCAGCATTTT; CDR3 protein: CASSKEDQPQHF
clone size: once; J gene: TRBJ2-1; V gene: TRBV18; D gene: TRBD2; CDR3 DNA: TGTGCCAGCTCACCACAGGGGCTAGCGGGGGATGAGCAGTTCTTC; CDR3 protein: CASSPQGLAGDEQFF
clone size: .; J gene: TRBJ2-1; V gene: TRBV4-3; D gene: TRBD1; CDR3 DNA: TGCGCCAGCAGCCACCCCAGGGGGAATGAGCAGTTCTTC; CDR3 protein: CASSHPRGNEQFF
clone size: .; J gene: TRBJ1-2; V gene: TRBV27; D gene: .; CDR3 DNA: TGTGCCAGCAGCCACGGGACCCCGGGATACTATGGCTACACCTTC; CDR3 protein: CASSHGTPGYYGYTF
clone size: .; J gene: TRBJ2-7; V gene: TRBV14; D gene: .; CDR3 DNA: TGTGCCAGCAGCCAATTGGGCAGGGCCTACGAGCAGTACTTC; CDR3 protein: CASSQLGRAYEQYF
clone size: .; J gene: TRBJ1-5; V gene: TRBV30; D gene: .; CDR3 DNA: TGTGCCTGGAGTATCCAGAACAATCAGCCCCAGCATTTT; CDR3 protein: CAWSIQNNQPQHF
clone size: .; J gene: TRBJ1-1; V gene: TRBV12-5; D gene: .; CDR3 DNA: TGTGCTAGTGGTTTGGATGCAGGGACTGAAGCTTTCTTT; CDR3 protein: CASGLDAGTEAFF
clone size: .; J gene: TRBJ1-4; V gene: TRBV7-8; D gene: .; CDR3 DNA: TGTGCCAGCAGCTTCGGACCACTTAATGAAAAACTGTTTTTT; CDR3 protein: CASSFGPLNEKLFF
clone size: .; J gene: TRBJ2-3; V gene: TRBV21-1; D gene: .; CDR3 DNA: TGTGCCAGCAAGGGCCCCTTGGGCACAGATACGCAGTATTTT; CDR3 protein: CASKGPLGTDTQYF
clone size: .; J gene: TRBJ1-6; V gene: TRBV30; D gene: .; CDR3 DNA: TGTGCCTGGCTTCGTCGGGACCGCGGTAATTCACCCCTCCACTTT; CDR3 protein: CAWLRRDRGNSPLHF
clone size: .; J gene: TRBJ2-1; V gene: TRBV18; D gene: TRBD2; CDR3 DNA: TGTGCCAGCTCACCGAGGACTAGCGGGACCTACAATGAGCAGTTCTTC; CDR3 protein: CASSPRTSGTYNEQFF
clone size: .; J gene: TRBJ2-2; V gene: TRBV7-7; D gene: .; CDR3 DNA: TGTGCCAGCAGGACCTCCCCGGACGGGGGGCCGACGAACACCGGGGAGCTGTTTTTT; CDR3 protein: CASRTSPDGGPTNTGELFF
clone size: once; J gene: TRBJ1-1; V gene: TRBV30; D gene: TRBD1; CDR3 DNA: TGTGCCTGGAGTCTCGGACAGGCTACTGAAGCTTTCTTT; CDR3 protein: CAWSLGQATEAFF
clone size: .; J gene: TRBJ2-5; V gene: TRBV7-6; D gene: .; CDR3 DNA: TGTGCCAGCAGCTTCCAAGCCGAAGGGGAGACCCAGTACTTC; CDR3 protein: CASSFQAEGETQYF
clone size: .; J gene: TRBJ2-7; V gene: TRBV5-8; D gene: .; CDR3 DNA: TGTGCCAGTGGAAGGACACGGAGCTCCTACGAGCAGTACTTC; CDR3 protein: CASGRTRSSYEQYF
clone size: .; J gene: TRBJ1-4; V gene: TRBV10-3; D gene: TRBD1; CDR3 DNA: TGTGCCATCAGTGAGACGTCAGGGGGAGATGAAAAACTGTTTTTT; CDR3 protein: CAISETSGGDEKLFF
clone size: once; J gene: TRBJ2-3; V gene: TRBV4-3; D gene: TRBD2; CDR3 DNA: TGCGCCAGCAGCCGGTCCGCGGGAAGCGGGACCACAGATACGCAGTATTTT; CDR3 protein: CASSRSAGSGTTDTQYF
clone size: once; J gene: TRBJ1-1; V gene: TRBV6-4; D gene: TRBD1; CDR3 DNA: TGTGCCAGCACCAGACAGGGAGGCACTGAAGCTTTCTTT; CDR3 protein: CASTRQGGTEAFF
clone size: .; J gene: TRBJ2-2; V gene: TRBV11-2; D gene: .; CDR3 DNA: TGTGCCAGCAGCTTACCCCGTTCTGGGGGCCCCACCGGGGAGCTGTTTTTT; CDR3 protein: CASSLPRSGGPTGELFF
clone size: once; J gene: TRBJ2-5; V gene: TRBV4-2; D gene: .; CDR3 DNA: TGTGCCAGCAGCCAAGGGGCTAGCCGCGGAGAGACCCAGTACTTC; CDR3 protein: CASSQGASRGETQYF
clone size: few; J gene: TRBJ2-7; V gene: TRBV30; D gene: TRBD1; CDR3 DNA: TGTGCCTGGAGGACCGGGACAGCAAGCTACGAGCAGTACTTC; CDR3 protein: CAWRTGTASYEQYF
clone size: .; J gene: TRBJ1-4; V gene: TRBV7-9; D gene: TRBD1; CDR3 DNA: TGTGCCAGCAGCCTAATCAGCGGACAGGGTTCTGAAAAACTGTTTTTT; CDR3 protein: CASSLISGQGSEKLFF
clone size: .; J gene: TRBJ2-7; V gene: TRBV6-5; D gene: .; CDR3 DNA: TGTGCCAGCAGTTACTCACCGCGGAGCTCCTACGAGCAGTACTTC; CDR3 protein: CASSYSPRSSYEQYF
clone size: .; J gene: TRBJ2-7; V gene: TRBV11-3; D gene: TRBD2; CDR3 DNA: TGTGCCAGCAGCTCGGGGACTAGCGGATCCTACGAGCAGTACTTC; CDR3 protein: CASSSGTSGSYEQYF
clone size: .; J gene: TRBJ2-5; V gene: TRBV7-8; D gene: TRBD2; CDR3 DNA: TGTGCCAGCACCCTTGGCGTTCTAGCGGGGGGGCAACGGGAGACCCAGTACTTC; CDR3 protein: CASTLGVLAGGQRETQYF
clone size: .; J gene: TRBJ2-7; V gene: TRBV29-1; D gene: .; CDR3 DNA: TGCAGCGTTGAAGGGCAGAGAACCTACGAGCAGTACTTC; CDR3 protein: CSVEGQRTYEQYF
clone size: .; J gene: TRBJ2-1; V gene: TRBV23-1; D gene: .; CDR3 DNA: TGCGCCAGCGGCGGGACCCACCACAATGAGCAGTTCTTC; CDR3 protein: CASGGTHHNEQFF
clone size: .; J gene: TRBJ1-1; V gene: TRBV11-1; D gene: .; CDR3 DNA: TGTGCCATCCCCTTGGGGGGGGGCGAAATAACTGAAGCTTTCTTT; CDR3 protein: CAIPLGGGEITEAFF
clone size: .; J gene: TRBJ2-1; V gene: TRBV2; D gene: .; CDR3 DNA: TGTGCCAGCAGTGCCCCATCCACAGGATATTTTTACAATGAGCAGTTCTTC; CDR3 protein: CASSAPSTGYFYNEQFF
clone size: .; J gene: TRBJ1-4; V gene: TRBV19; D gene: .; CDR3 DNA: TGCGCCAGTAGGTCAGAAAAACTGTTTTTT; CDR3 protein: CASRSEKLFF
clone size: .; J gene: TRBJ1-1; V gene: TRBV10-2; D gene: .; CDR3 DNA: TGCGCCAGCAGTGAGCAGACCTTGAACACTGAAGCTTTCTTT; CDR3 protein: CASSEQTLNTEAFF
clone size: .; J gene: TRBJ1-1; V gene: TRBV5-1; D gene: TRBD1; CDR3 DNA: TGCGCCAGCAGCACGGGACAGGGGTACACTGAAGCTTTCTTT; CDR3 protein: CASSTGQGYTEAFF
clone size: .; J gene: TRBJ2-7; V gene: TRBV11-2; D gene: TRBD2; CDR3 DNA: TGTGCCAGCAGCGATACGGTTGCTAGCGGGAGTGGCGAGCAGTACTTC; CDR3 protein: CASSDTVASGSGEQYF
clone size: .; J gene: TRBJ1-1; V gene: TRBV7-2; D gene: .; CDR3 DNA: TGTGCCAGCAGCTTAGGGGATAGGAGGAACACTGAAGCTTTCTTT; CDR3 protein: CASSLGDRRNTEAFF
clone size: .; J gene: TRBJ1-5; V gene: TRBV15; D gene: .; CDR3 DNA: TGTGCCACCAGCAGAGATCTAGACAACCATCAGCCCCAGCATTTT; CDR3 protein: CATSRDLDNHQPQHF
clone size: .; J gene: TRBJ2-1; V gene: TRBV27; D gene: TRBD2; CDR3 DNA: TGTGCCAGCAGTTTTATCCGACTAGCGGGAACGGATGAGCAGTTCTTC; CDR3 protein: CASSFIRLAGTDEQFF
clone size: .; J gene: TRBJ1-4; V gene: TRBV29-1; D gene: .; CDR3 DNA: TGCAGCGTTGACCCGACAGGTACTAATGAAAAACTGTTTTTT; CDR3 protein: CSVDPTGTNEKLFF
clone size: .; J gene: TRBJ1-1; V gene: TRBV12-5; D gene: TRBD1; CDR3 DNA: TGTGCTAGTGGTTTGGTAGCAGGGGGCGGCATGAACACTGAAGCTTTCTTT; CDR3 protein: CASGLVAGGGMNTEAFF
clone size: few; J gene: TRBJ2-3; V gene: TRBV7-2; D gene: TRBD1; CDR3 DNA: TGTGCCAGCAGCTGGACAGGGGGCTCAGGGGATACGCAGTATTTT; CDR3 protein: CASSWTGGSGDTQYF
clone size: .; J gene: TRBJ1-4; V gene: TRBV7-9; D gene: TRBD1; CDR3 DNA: TGTGCCAGCAGCTTAGCGGGAGGGGGCCGTAACGAAAAACTGTTTTTT; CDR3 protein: CASSLAGGGRNEKLFF
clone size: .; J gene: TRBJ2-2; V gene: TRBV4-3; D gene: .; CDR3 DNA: TGCGCCAGCAGCTTTAGAGGGACCGGGGAGCTGTTTTTT; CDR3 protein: CASSFRGTGELFF
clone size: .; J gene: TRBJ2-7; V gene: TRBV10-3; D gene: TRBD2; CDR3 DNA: TGTGCCATCCGGGGTAGCGGGACGCATTTCCAGGTGAACGACGAGCAGTACTTC; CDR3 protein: CAIRGSGTHFQVNDEQYF
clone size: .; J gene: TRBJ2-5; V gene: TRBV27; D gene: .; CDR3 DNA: TGTGCCAGCAGTTTATCCAGGGAGGATGGGGAGACCCAGTACTTC; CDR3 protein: CASSLSREDGETQYF
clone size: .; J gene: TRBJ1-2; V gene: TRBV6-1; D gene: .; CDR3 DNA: TGTGCCACCAGCGCCGGACTCCGGTTAGGCTACACCTTC; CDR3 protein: CATSAGLRLGYTF
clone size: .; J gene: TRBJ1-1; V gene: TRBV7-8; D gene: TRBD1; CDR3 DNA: TGTGCCAGCAGCTTCGACAGGGCTGGGAACACTGAAGCTTTCTTT; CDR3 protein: CASSFDRAGNTEAFF
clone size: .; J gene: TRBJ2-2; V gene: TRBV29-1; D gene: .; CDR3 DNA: TGCAGCGTAGCCGGCGGAAGGGACACCGGGGAGCTGTTTTTT; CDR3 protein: CSVAGGRDTGELFF